Each of the 20 T cell receptor beta chains below was sequenced from the same sample in a study of T cell responses to AZD1222 COVID-19 vaccine. Assay: immunoSEQ multiplex PCR; the TCRdb copy retains only in-frame clones and omits some. The table lists 150,000 or so clones, around 90% of them singletons, with 3% to 4% in the top ten. This material consisted of peripheral blood, taken 28 days after the second AZD1222 dose. These receptors were taken from an adult who received the AZD1222 COVID-19 vaccine.

The chain is built from TRBV7-6 and TRBJ1-4; D is possibly TRBD1 (5 bases). Germline values: CDR1 SGHVS, CDR2 FNYEAQ. CDR3 length equals 14 residues. V lost 4 bases, J lost 8 bases, and 14 bases lay in between. This CDR3 is CASSSQARGEKLFF. The CDR3 region has the DNA TGTGCCAGCAGCTCACAGGCCCGGGGGGAAAAACTGTTTTTT.

The genes are TRBV19 and TRBJ2-3, with D unresolved. With 2 bases removed from V and 1 base from J, the gap between germline ends came to 7 bases. This CDR3 has 14 amino acids. In germline, CDR1 is LNHDA, CDR2 SQIVND (reference sequence). CDR3 bases: TGTGCCAGTAGTATAACCGCTCGCACAGATACGCAGTATTTT. As protein: CASSITARTDTQYF. The full variable domain, rest sourced from reference TRBV19 and TRBJ2-3, is DGGITQSPKYLFRKEGQNVTLSCEQNLNHDAMYWYRQDPGQGLRLIYYSQIVNDFQKGDIAEGYSVSREKKESFPLTVTSAQKNPTAFYLCASSITARTDTQYFGPGTRLTVL.

In its sample, this clone was seen once. The J gene is TRBJ1-1, the V gene TRBV7-9; possibly TRBD1 for D (5 bases). Germline V gene data show CDR1 as SEHNR and CDR2 as FQNEAQ (reference sequence). The CDR3 extends over 15 amino acids. The V end was cut by 1 base, the J end by 1 base, with 10 bases between. The CDR3 spells CASSLVVGTNTEAFF. As DNA, the CDR3 is TGTGCCAGCAGCTTAGTAGTAGGGACGAACACTGAAGCTTTCTTT. Filled out from reference TRBV7-9 and TRBJ1-1, the complete variable domain reads DTGVSQNPRHKITKRGQNVTFRCDPISEHNRLYWYRQTLGQGPEFLTYFQNEAQLEKSRLLSDRFSAERPKGSFSTLEIQRTEQGDSAMYLCASSLVVGTNTEAFFGQGTRLTVV.

J is TRBJ2-5 and V is TRBV5-6; 11 bases are shared with TRBD2. This CDR3 is 16 amino acids long. Germline trimming cut 3 bases from V and 5 bases from J; bases unmatched to any gene: 9. Germline V gene data show CDR1 as SGHDT and CDR2 as YYEEEE. The CDR3 loop is CASSSFSGREGETQYF. As DNA, the CDR3 is TGTGCCAGCAGCTCCTTTAGCGGGAGGGAAGGTGAGACCCAGTACTTC.

This chain connects TRBV11-2 to TRBJ1-5, with D uncertain. Germline loops: CDR1 SGHAT, CDR2 FQNNGV. Trimming pared 1 base from V and 6 bases from J, leaving 13 bases between. There are 15 residues in the CDR3. This CDR3 is CASSLVLGSGQPQHF. CDR3 nucleotide sequence: TGTGCCAGCAGCTTAGTACTAGGGTCGGGTCAGCCCCAGCATTTT.

The chain couples TRBV12-3 or TRBV12-4 to TRBJ2-1, with D hard to call. The CDR3 loop spans 12 amino acids. V was clipped by 8 bases and J by 9 bases, with 14 bases between them. DNA for the CDR3: TGTGCCAGCGGGCATGGGAACATTGAGCAGTTCTTC. Amino acid sequence: CASGHGNIEQFF.

The chain carries TRBV9 and TRBJ1-1, with a tentative D call TRBD1 (6 bases). Germline CDR1 is SGDLS and CDR2 is YYNGEE. This CDR3 region has 16 residues. Trimming left V 3 bases short and J 4 bases short, with 19 bases between. The CDR3 loop is CASSEQQGRLTTEAFF. As DNA, the CDR3 is TGTGCCAGCAGCGAACAACAGGGAAGGTTGACCACTGAAGCTTTCTTT.

The chain uses TRBV5-1 and TRBJ1-4, with D uncertain. Trimming stripped 0 bases from V and 4 bases from J, with 13 bases between. This CDR3 is 16 amino acids long. In germline, CDR1 is SGHRS, CDR2 YFSETQ. The CDR3 protein is CASSLGTVKFNEKLFF. CDR3 nucleotides: TGCGCCAGCAGCTTGGGGACGGTCAAATTTAATGAAAAACTGTTTTTT.

The rearrangement joins TRBV29-1 to TRBJ2-7; a weak D match, TRBD1 (6 bases). CDR1 is SQVTM, CDR2 ANQGSEA, per germline. V was shortened by 7 bases and J by 7 bases, with 17 bases between the two germline ends. This CDR3 contains 12 residues. CDR3 nucleotide sequence: TGCAGCGGGGAAAGGGGTGACAGGGAGCAGTACTTC. Encoded protein: CSGERGDREQYF.

V and J are TRBV14 and TRBJ2-5, with D possibly TRBD2 on 6 matching bases. This CDR3 region has 15 residues. The V gene's germline CDR1 is SGHDN and CDR2 FVKESK. With 2 bases removed from V and 5 bases from J, the gap between germline ends came to 15 bases. The CDR3 here is CASSQSRGGSETQYF. In DNA form, the CDR3 reads TGTGCCAGCAGCCAAAGTAGAGGAGGGTCGGAGACCCAGTACTTC.

This clone was counted a single time. The chain has TRBV13 and TRBJ1-2, with D perhaps matching TRBD1 (5 bases). CDR3 length: 15 amino acids. CDR1 PRHDT and CDR2 FYEKMQ come from the germline V gene (reference sequence). V lost 2 bases and J lost 0, with 10 bases in between. The CDR3 loop reads CASSLRTIPNYGYTF. CDR3 sequence (DNA): TGTGCCAGCAGCTTAAGGACAATACCTAACTATGGCTACACCTTC.

Only one count was recorded for this clone. V and J are TRBV20-1 and TRBJ2-5; 9 bases are a match to TRBD1. The CDR3 runs to 11 residues. V shed 6 bases and J 7 bases; nucleotides not matched to a gene: 3. Germline V gene sequence: CDR1 DFQATT, CDR2 SNEGSKA (reference sequence). In DNA form, the CDR3 reads TGCAGTGCACCGACAGGGGGGACCCAGTACTTC. It yields the protein CSAPTGGTQYF.

The CDR3 reads CSAPGIHEQFF. The CDR3 DNA is TGCAGTGCTCCGGGCATCCATGAGCAGTTCTTC. The chain links TRBV20-1 to TRBJ2-1; no firm D call. The CDR3 length is 11 residues. CDR1 and CDR2 from the germline V gene are DFQATT and SNEGSKA (reference sequence). V was pared by 5 bases and J by 8 bases, with 10 bases between.

The chain combines TRBV5-1 with TRBJ1-5; TRBD1 matches at 7 bases. V shed 4 bases and J 4 bases; nucleotides not matched to a gene: 5. The CDR3 spans 14 residues. Looked up from germline, CDR1 is SGHRS and CDR2 is YFSETQ. The CDR3 sequence: CASSASGGNQPQHF. The CDR3 nucleotides read TGCGCCAGCAGCGCCTCAGGGGGAAATCAGCCCCAGCATTTT.

V is TRBV19 and J is TRBJ1-4; 7 bases are a match to TRBD1. Per germline, CDR1 LNHDA and CDR2 SQIVND (reference sequence). CDR3 length: 16 residues. V shed 1 base and J 8 bases; nucleotides not matched to a gene: 10. CDR3 protein: CASSIGAQGEGEKLFF. The CDR3 DNA is TGTGCCAGTAGTATAGGTGCGCAGGGGGAAGGGGAAAAACTGTTTTTT.

CDR3 sequence reads: CASSPEPGSNEKLFF. The DNA of the CDR3 is TGCGCCAGCAGCCCAGAGCCGGGGAGTAATGAAAAACTGTTTTTT. V is TRBV4-1 and J is TRBJ1-4; D unclear. CDR1 and CDR2 from the germline V gene are MGHRA and YSYEKL. The CDR3 is 15 amino acids. Trimming took off 4 bases at V and 4 bases at J, with 13 bases between the two ends.

The J gene is TRBJ2-1, the V gene TRBV7-2; weak D call: TRBD2 (5 bases). The CDR3 is 14 amino acids. The germline V gene has CDR1 SGHTA and CDR2 FQGNSA. The ends were cut back, 1 base at V and 3 bases at J, with 7 bases in the middle. For the CDR3, the DNA is TGTGCCAGCAGCTTAGAACTAGACTACAATGAGCAGTTCTTC. Encoded protein: CASSLELDYNEQFF.

The chain employs TRBV6-6 and TRBJ1-2; D not certain. The CDR3 sequence is 14 residues long. CDR1 and CDR2 from the germline V gene are MNHNY and SVGAGI (reference sequence). Trimming removed 0 bases at V and 4 bases at J, with 9 bases between. CDR3 protein: CASSYSLGPYGYTF. In nucleotides, the CDR3 is TGTGCCAGCAGTTACTCGTTGGGCCCCTATGGCTACACCTTC.

CDR3 nucleotides: TGTGCCACCAGTGAATCCGGGACATATTACTTC. Protein: CATSESGTYYF. V usage is TRBV24-1 and J usage is TRBJ2-7; maybe TRBD1 (6 bases). V shed 4 bases and J shed 13 bases, with 13 bases lying between them. Germline V gene sequence: CDR1 KGHDR, CDR2 SFDVKD. This CDR3 is built from 11 residues.

The V and J genes are TRBV2 and TRBJ1-2; D gene unclear. The CDR3 is made up of 15 amino acids. Trimming stripped 2 bases from V and 6 bases from J, with 16 bases between. The germline gives CDR1 SNHLY, CDR2 FYNNEI. CDR3 bases: TGTGCCAGCAGTGAATTGATCGGTCCCGAACATGGCTACACCTTC. It is translated as CASSELIGPEHGYTF.